Below, 28 T cell receptor beta chains from the same sample are listed, as sequenced in a study of beta chain features in type 1 diabetes. The entirety of the isolated RNA underwent reverse transcription, so expressed TCRB transcripts were sequenced. Sequencing was performed with immunoSEQ multiplex PCR; in TCRdb, only in-frame clones are kept and a portion is missing. The sample includes hundreds of thousands of clones, roughly 13% of them seen just once. The sequencing sample was made of naive CD4+ T cells from blood. These receptors all come from a man aged 18 to 29 in good health.

This chain links TRBV29-1 with TRBJ1-5, with a tentative D call TRBD1 (5 bases). Per the germline V gene, CDR1 is SQVTM and CDR2 is ANQGSEA. This CDR3 has 13 residues. The V gene lost 4 bases and the J gene lost 3 bases, with 10 bases spanning the gap. The CDR3 loop reads CSVVRGPNQPQHF. In nucleotides, the CDR3 is TGCAGCGTTGTTAGGGGTCCCAATCAGCCCCAGCATTTT.

This clone has only a few counts. This sequence joins TRBV15 and TRBJ1-2; TRBD1 agrees at 8 bases. CDR3 length: 15 residues. CDR1 LNHNV and CDR2 YYDKDF come from the germline V gene (reference sequence). After removal of 0 bases from V and 1 base from J, the junction contained 1 base not matched to a gene. The CDR3 DNA reads as TGTGCCACCAGCAGAGAGGACAGGGTTAACTATGGCTACACCTTC. It yields the protein CATSREDRVNYGYTF.

The chain employs TRBV23-1 and TRBJ2-7, with D tentatively TRBD1 (6 bases). TRBV23-1 is filed as an ORF, its function uncertain. Deletions cut 1 base from V and 3 bases from J, with 10 bases between. CDR3 length equals 14 residues. This chain's CDR3 is CASSQYGGGYEQYF. DNA of the CDR3: TGCGCCAGCAGTCAATATGGGGGCGGCTACGAGCAGTACTTC.

The chain uses TRBV27 and TRBJ2-7; maybe TRBD2 (5 bases). The CDR3 length is 13 residues. The germline gives CDR1 MNHEY, CDR2 SMNVEV (reference sequence). Trimming shortened V by 5 bases and J by 7 bases, and 15 bases separated the two germline ends. CDR3 protein: CASSLQTGNEQYF. The CDR3 nucleotides read TGTGCCAGCAGTCTGCAAACGGGGAATGAGCAGTACTTC.

The rearrangement links TRBV5-1 to TRBJ2-1, with TRBD2 matching 9 bases. The CDR3 is 16 residues long. V was clipped by 4 bases and J by 6 bases; unmatched bases: 11. Germline V lookup: CDR1 SGHRS, CDR2 YFSETQ. CDR3 residues: CASSPSVAGVGNEQFF. For the CDR3, the DNA is TGCGCCAGCAGCCCCAGTGTAGCGGGAGTTGGCAATGAGCAGTTCTTC.

This clone was seen only a few times. The V gene is TRBV29-1, the J gene TRBJ2-4; 8 bases are a match to TRBD1. Trimming at V came to 7 bases and at J to 6 bases, leaving 5 bases not matched to a gene. Germline V gene sequence: CDR1 SQVTM, CDR2 ANQGSEA. The CDR3 runs 12 residues. The CDR3 DNA follows: TGCAGCGCCAGGGGGCTCGGAAACATTCAGTACTTC. Amino acids: CSARGLGNIQYF.

This clone was detected only a few times. The chain carries TRBV9 and TRBJ2-2, with unresolved D. Germline-derived CDR1 and CDR2 are SGDLS and YYNGEE. This CDR3 is built from 11 residues. V was cut by 7 bases and J by 4 bases, with 5 bases left in between. This CDR3 reads CASSFTGELFF. The CDR3 bases are TGTGCCAGCTCTTTCACCGGGGAGCTGTTTTTT.

This clone was seen more than once but under ten times. The chain carries TRBV28 and TRBJ2-3; the match to TRBD1 covers 9 bases. From germline, CDR1 is MDHEN and CDR2 SYDVKM. The CDR3 loop spans 14 amino acids. V was pared by 5 bases and J by 4 bases, with 4 bases of the junction left unmatched. Here the CDR3 DNA reads TGTGCCAGCAGTCGGGACAGGGAGGCAGATACGCAGTATTTT. It encodes CASSRDREADTQYF. Using reference TRBV28 and TRBJ2-3 for the parts outside the CDR3, the full variable domain is DVKVTQSSRYLVKRTGEKVFLECVQDMDHENMFWYRQDPGLGLRLIYFSYDVKMKEKGDIPEGYSVSREKKERFSLILESASTNQTSMYLCASSRDREADTQYFGPGTRLTVL.

CDR3 in amino acids: CASVPSRRGGNEQFF. The CDR3 region has the DNA TGCGCCAGCGTCCCCTCAAGGCGGGGGGGGAATGAGCAGTTCTTC. The chain uses TRBV5-1 and TRBJ2-1; 9 nucleotides agree with TRBD2. The V segment lost 7 bases and the J segment 7 bases; nucleotides outside the gene matches: 12. Germline CDR1 and CDR2: SGHRS and YFSETQ. There are 15 residues in the CDR3.

This clone was observed a handful of times. The chain couples TRBV15 to TRBJ1-4; tentative D call: TRBD1 (5 bases). The CDR3 sequence is 16 residues long. V was clipped by 2 bases and J by 3 bases, with 13 bases between them. CDR1 and CDR2 from the germline V gene are LNHNV and YYDKDF (reference sequence). CDR3 sequence reads: CATSRIRGWSNEKLFF. The CDR3 region has the DNA TGTGCCACCAGCAGAATACGGGGGTGGTCTAATGAAAAACTGTTTTTT.

This clone was found a few times. The rearrangement links TRBV11-3 to TRBJ2-5; D gene ambiguous. Trimming removed 2 bases at V and 5 bases at J, with 9 bases between. Germline CDR1 is SGHNT and CDR2 is YENEEA. The CDR3 extends over 13 amino acids. The CDR3 nucleotides are TGTGCCAGCAGCTTAAACCGGGTCGAGACCCAGTACTTC. It encodes CASSLNRVETQYF.

V gene TRBV6-5 combines with J gene TRBJ2-7; D unresolved. This CDR3 has 16 amino acids. Trimming stripped 3 bases from V and 2 bases from J, with 17 bases between. Germline values: CDR1 MNHEY, CDR2 SVGAGI. CDR3 sequence reads: CASSYQGGDLTYEQYF. The CDR3, as DNA: TGTGCCAGCAGTTATCAAGGCGGAGATTTAACCTACGAGCAGTACTTC.

This clone was seen many times. The chain has TRBV29-1 and TRBJ2-2, with unresolved D. CDR1 SQVTM and CDR2 ANQGSEA come from the germline V gene. V was pared by 2 bases and J by 4 bases, with 5 bases between. The CDR3 length is 12 residues. CDR3 protein: CSVELLTGELFF. The CDR3 DNA reads as TGCAGCGTTGAACTCCTCACCGGGGAGCTGTTTTTT.

In regard to this clone: A much more abundant neighbour one base away suggests this may be a read error. The rearrangement links TRBV7-9 to TRBJ1-6; 9 nucleotides align to TRBD1. The germline gives CDR1 SEHNR, CDR2 FQNEAQ (reference sequence). The CDR3 is made up of 14 amino acids. V lost 5 bases, J lost 9 bases, and 5 bases stayed unmatched. The DNA of the CDR3 is TGTGCCAGCAGCCCCGGGACAGGGTCTTCACCCCTCCACTTT. It yields the protein CASSPGTGSSPLHF.

The rearrangement joins TRBV7-2 to TRBJ2-1, with 10 bases fitting TRBD2. The CDR3 sequence is 15 residues long. V lost 3 bases, J lost 5 bases, and 4 bases stayed unmatched. CDR1 is SGHTA, CDR2 FQGNSA, per germline. The CDR3: CASSLALAGHNEQFF. The CDR3 DNA is TGTGCCAGCAGCTTGGCACTAGCGGGACACAATGAGCAGTTCTTC.

This clone was counted between two and nine times. The gene calls are TRBV20-1 and TRBJ1-1; weak D call: TRBD1 (6 bases). The germline CDR1 and CDR2 sequences are DFQATT and SNEGSKA (reference sequence). V lost 3 bases to trimming and J lost 6 bases, with 8 bases between them. This CDR3 is 11 amino acids long. The CDR3, as DNA: TGCAGTGCTAGTCGGACAGCTGAAGCTTTCTTT. As protein: CSASRTAEAFF.

This chain joins TRBV29-1 and TRBJ2-1, with 9 nucleotides matching TRBD2. J was trimmed by 7 bases and V by 4 bases; bases with no gene match: 8. Germline CDR1 is SQVTM and CDR2 is ANQGSEA. The CDR3 has 14 amino acids. CDR3 sequence (DNA): TGCAGCGTTGGGCGGGAGGGCCGGTTTAATGAGCAGTTCTTC. Translation gives CSVGREGRFNEQFF.

The rearrangement joins TRBV7-9 to TRBJ2-7; possible D gene TRBD2, 6 bases. CDR1 is SEHNR, CDR2 FQNEAQ, per germline (reference sequence). This CDR3 comprises 14 residues. V shed 0 bases and J shed 5 bases, with 11 bases lying between them. CDR3 sequence reads: CASSLAPSGDEQYF. In nucleotides, the CDR3 is TGTGCCAGCAGCTTAGCGCCCTCGGGGGACGAGCAGTACTTC.

This clone has more than one count but fewer than ten. The chain is built from TRBV29-1 and TRBJ2-7; 12 bases are shared with TRBD2. After removal of 7 bases from V and 4 bases from J, the junction contained 5 bases not matched to a gene. This CDR3 comprises 13 residues. Germline CDR1 SQVTM, CDR2 ANQGSEA. CDR3 region: CSAATSGSYEQYF. Written as DNA, the CDR3 is TGCAGCGCAGCGACTAGCGGGAGTTACGAGCAGTACTTC.

This clone was counted only a few times. Other nucleotide sequences from this sample produce the same CDR3. The rearrangement uses TRBV18 and TRBJ2-3; D is ambiguous. This CDR3 has 12 residues. Germline assignment: CDR1 KGHSH and CDR2 LQKENI. V lost 6 bases to trimming and J lost 0 bases, with 4 bases between them. Here the CDR3 reads CASSPSTDTQYF. CDR3 in DNA: TGTGCCAGCTCCCCTAGCACAGATACGCAGTATTTT.

This clone was observed a few times. J is TRBJ2-5 and V is TRBV5-1; TRBD1 matches 9 bases. Germline loops: CDR1 SGHRS, CDR2 YFSETQ. V lost 5 bases and J lost 5; bases outside the gene matches: 7. There are 14 residues in the CDR3. Written as DNA, the CDR3 is TGCGCCAGCAGTCTAACAGGGGGCGCGGAGACCCAGTACTTC. Amino acid sequence: CASSLTGGAETQYF. Variable domain in full (rest from reference TRBV5-1 and TRBJ2-5): KAGVTQTPRYLIKTRGQQVTLSCSPISGHRSVSWYQQTPGQGLQFLFEYFSETQRNKGNFPGRFSGRQFSNSRSEMNVSTLELGDSALYLCASSLTGGAETQYFGPGTRLLVL.

This chain uses TRBV5-7 with TRBJ1-5; 8 positions agree with TRBD1. TRBV5-7 is given ORF status, its function remaining uncertain. With V trimmed by 4 bases and J by 0 bases, 3 bases remained unmatched. This CDR3 region has 15 residues. The CDR3 loop is CASSGTGPSNQPQHF. The CDR3 nucleotides are TGTGCCAGCAGCGGGACAGGACCTAGCAATCAGCCCCAGCATTTT.

The table lists this clone with a few counts. This chain joins TRBV5-1 and TRBJ2-3; 7 bases map to TRBD2. Germline loops: CDR1 SGHRS, CDR2 YFSETQ. The CDR3 sequence is 14 residues long. V lost 4 bases and J lost 7; bases outside the gene matches: 9. CDR3 DNA sequence: TGCGCCAGCAGCCCCCGGACTAGTTCAAATACGCAGTATTTT. Its protein is CASSPRTSSNTQYF. Full variable domain (outside the CDR3, taken from reference TRBV5-1 and TRBJ2-3): KAGVTQTPRYLIKTRGQQVTLSCSPISGHRSVSWYQQTPGQGLQFLFEYFSETQRNKGNFPGRFSGRQFSNSRSEMNVSTLELGDSALYLCASSPRTSSNTQYFGPGTRLTVL.

This clone has a count of ten or more. The rearrangement links TRBV30 to TRBJ2-1; no clear D gene. V lost 3 bases and J lost 7, with 7 bases in between. Germline V lookup: CDR1 GTSNPN, CDR2 SVGIG (reference sequence). The CDR3 covers 11 residues. Written as DNA, the CDR3 is TGTGCCTGGAGGCGGCGGAATGAGCAGTTCTTC. This codes for CAWRRRNEQFF.

The CDR3 DNA reads TGTGCCAGCAGCTCCCAGGTGAAGCAGTACTTC. This encodes CASSSQVKQYF. The genes are TRBV7-2 and TRBJ2-7; D is unresolved. The CDR3 has 11 amino acids. Trimming took 4 bases from V and 8 from J, leaving 9 bases between them. Germline lookup yields CDR1 SGHTA and CDR2 FQGNSA.

The rearrangement joins TRBV18 to TRBJ1-2; no reliable D call. This CDR3 spans 15 amino acids. The V gene lost 2 bases and the J gene lost 0 bases, with 10 bases spanning the gap. CDR1 is KGHSH and CDR2 is LQKENI in the germline V gene. CDR3 in amino acids: CASSPEGGSNYGYTF. In DNA form, the CDR3 reads TGTGCCAGCTCACCAGAGGGAGGGTCTAACTATGGCTACACCTTC.

This clone was detected only a few times. V is TRBV28 and J is TRBJ2-3, with 7 nucleotides matching TRBD2. The J segment lost 4 bases and the V segment lost 4 bases, leaving 8 bases of the junction unmatched. This CDR3 spans 15 amino acids. Germline V lookup: CDR1 MDHEN, CDR2 SYDVKM. CDR3 nucleotides: TGTGCCAGCAGTTCGGGACGGGGGGTTCCAGATACGCAGTATTTT. It encodes CASSSGRGVPDTQYF.

V and J are TRBV7-9 and TRBJ2-5; TRBD2 agrees at 11 bases. Germline trimming cut 1 base from V and 3 bases from J; bases unmatched to any gene: 1. There are 15 residues in the CDR3. The germline gives CDR1 SEHNR, CDR2 FQNEAQ (reference sequence). CDR3 in amino acids: CASSLVLAGEETQYF. The CDR3 DNA sequence: TGTGCCAGCAGCTTAGTACTAGCGGGGGAAGAGACCCAGTACTTC.